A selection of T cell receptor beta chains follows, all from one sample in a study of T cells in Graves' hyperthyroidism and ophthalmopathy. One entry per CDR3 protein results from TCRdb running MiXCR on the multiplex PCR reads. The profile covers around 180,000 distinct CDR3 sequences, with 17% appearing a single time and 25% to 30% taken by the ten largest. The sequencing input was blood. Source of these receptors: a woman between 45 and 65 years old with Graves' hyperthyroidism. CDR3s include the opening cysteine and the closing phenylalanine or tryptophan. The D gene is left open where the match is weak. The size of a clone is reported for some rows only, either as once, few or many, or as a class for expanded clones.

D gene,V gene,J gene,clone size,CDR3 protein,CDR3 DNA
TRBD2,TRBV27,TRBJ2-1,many,CASKSRTSGVGNEQFF,TGTGCCAGCAAAAGCCGCACTAGCGGGGTGGGCAATGAGCAGTTCTTC
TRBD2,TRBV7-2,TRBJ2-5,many,CASSRAGGGETQYF,TGTGCCAGCAGCCGAGCGGGGGGCGGGGAGACCCAGTACTTC
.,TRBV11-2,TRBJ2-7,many,CASSSQSYEQYF,TGTGCCAGCAGCTCGCAATCCTACGAGCAGTACTTC
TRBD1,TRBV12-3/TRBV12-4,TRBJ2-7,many,CASSRSSGTALTYEQYF,TGTGCCAGCAGCCGAAGCTCCGGGACAGCCCTTACCTACGAGCAGTACTTC
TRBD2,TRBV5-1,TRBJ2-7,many,CASRTGGLAGSYEQYF,TGCGCCAGCCGGACAGGGGGACTAGCGGGTTCCTACGAGCAGTACTTC
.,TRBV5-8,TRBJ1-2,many,CASSLLAGNYGYTF,TGTGCCAGCAGCTTGCTAGCAGGGAACTATGGCTACACCTTC
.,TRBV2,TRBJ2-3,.,CASSEGGGAEDTQYF,TGTGCCAGCAGTGAAGGGGGGGGGGCAGAAGATACGCAGTATTTT
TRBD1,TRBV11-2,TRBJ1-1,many,CASSGQQGSVTEAFF,TGTGCCAGCAGCGGACAACAGGGGAGCGTCACTGAAGCTTTCTTT
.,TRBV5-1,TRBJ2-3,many,CASSITGVSTLTDTQYF,TGCGCCAGCAGCATCACGGGGGTTTCTACCCTCACAGATACGCAGTATTTT
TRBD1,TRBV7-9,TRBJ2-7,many,CASSLTTGTRTYEQYF,TGTGCCAGCAGCTTAACGACAGGGACCCGAACCTACGAGCAGTACTTC
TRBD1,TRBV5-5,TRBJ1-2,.,CASSLEQGARGYTF,TGTGCCAGCAGCTTGGAACAGGGGGCGCGTGGCTACACCTTC
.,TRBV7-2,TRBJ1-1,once,CASSSFTWAGFVDTEAFF,TGTGCCAGCAGCTCCTTTACTTGGGCCGGATTTGTTGACACTGAAGCTTTCTTT
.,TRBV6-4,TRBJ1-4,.,CASSSRPNEKLFF,TGTGCCAGCAGCTCCCGACCTAATGAAAAACTGTTTTTT
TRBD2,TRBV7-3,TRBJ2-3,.,CASSSTPGLHTDTQYF,TGTGCCAGCAGCTCCACTCCGGGACTACACACAGATACGCAGTATTTT
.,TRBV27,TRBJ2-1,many,CASTKRGGPYNEQFF,TGTGCCAGCACTAAAAGAGGGGGGCCCTACAATGAGCAGTTCTTC
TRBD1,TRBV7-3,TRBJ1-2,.,CASSLSQGDGYTF,TGTGCCAGCAGCTTATCACAGGGGGATGGCTACACCTTC
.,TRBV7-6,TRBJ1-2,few,CASSPLKTAVDNGYTF,TGTGCCAGCAGCCCTCTTAAGACGGCAGTGGACAATGGCTACACCTTC
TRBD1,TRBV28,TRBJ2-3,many,CASSITGVGTDTQYF,TGTGCCAGCAGCATTACAGGGGTAGGCACAGATACGCAGTATTTT
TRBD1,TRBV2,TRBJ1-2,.,CASSVDRGRQGYTF,TGTGCCAGCAGTGTCGACAGGGGACGGCAAGGCTACACCTTC
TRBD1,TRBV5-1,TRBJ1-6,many,CASSRLGQEVSPLHF,TGCGCCAGCAGCCGGTTGGGACAGGAGGTTTCACCCCTCCACTTT
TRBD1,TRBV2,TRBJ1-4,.,CASSDQGGEKLFF,TGTGCCAGCAGCGACCAGGGGGGTGAAAAACTGTTTTTT
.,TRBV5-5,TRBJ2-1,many,CASSLRTVTRDEQFF,TGTGCCAGCAGCCTCCGGACAGTTACGAGAGATGAGCAGTTCTTC